The entry that follows covers one TCR beta chain sequence. Antigen specificity is unknown. This sample stems from a study of cytomegalovirus exposure and HLA in healthy donors. Vbeta (60) and Jbeta (13) primers were used in the PCR. Authors' processing steps: Later reanalysis found 80 million or so unique TCR beta chains, around 9.9 million of them shared. Using immunoSEQ multiplex PCR, the repertoire was profiled, and TCRdb retains in-frame clones only, with some absent. Clone size and the V and J calls come from that table; the DNA yielded D and trimming. There are about 120,000 clones in the sample; roughly three quarters occur only once, and 1.6% lies in the top ten. This CDR3 contains 13 residues. Trimming removed 1 base from V and 5 bases from J, with 9 bases in between. Germline V CDR1 and CDR2: SGDLS, YYNGEE. Regarding the study as a whole: Association of a missense DCLRE1C variant with TCR beta V- and J-gene trimming was reported in a later analysis. As immune exposure information, only CMV serostatus was available. According to a later analysis, donors in an Asian-associated ancestry cluster reportedly had fewer N-insertions than the roughly 720-donor mean.

The sequence derives from a woman aged 18-29 years in good health and CMV-seronegative. J is TRBJ1-2 and V is TRBV9; D unclear. Sequences were obtained from PBMCs. CDR3 nucleotides: TGTGCCAGCAGCGTAAACCCCCAGTATGGCTACACCTTC. It encodes CASSVNPQYGYTF.